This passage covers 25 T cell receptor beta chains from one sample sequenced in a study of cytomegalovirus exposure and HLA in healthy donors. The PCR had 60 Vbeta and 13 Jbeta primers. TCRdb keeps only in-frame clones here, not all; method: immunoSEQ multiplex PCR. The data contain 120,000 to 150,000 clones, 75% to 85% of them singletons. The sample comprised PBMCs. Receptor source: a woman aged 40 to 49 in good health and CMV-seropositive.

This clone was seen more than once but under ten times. DNA of the CDR3: TGTGCCAGCAGCCGTGACAGGGATCAGCCCCAGCATTTT. Protein product: CASSRDRDQPQHF. The chain couples TRBV5-6 to TRBJ1-5; 7 bases align to TRBD1. From germline, CDR1 is SGHDT and CDR2 YYEEEE. Losses at the gene ends were 4 bases for V and 5 bases for J; bases not matched to a gene: 3. This CDR3 spans 13 amino acids.

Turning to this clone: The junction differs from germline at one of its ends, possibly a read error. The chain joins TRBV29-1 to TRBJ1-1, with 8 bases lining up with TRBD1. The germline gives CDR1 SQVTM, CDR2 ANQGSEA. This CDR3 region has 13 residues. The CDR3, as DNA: TGCAGCGTTGCCGGACAGGGCAACAATGAAGCTTTCTTT. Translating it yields CSVAGQGNNEAFF. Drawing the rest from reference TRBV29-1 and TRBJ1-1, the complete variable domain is SAVISQKPSRDICQRGTSLTIQCQVDSQVTMMFWYRQQPGQSLTLIATANQGSEATYESGFVIDKFPISRPNLTFSTLTVSNMSPEDSSIYLCSVAGQGNNEAFFGQGTRLTVV.

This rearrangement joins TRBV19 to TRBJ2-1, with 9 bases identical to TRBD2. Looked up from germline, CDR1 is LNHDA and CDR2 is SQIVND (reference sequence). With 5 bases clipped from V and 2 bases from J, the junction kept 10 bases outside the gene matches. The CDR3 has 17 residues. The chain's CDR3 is CASSAERASGAYNEQFF. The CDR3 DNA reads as TGTGCCAGTAGTGCTGAACGGGCTAGCGGGGCCTACAATGAGCAGTTCTTC. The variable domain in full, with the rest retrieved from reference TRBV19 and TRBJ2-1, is DGGITQSPKYLFRKEGQNVTLSCEQNLNHDAMYWYRQDPGQGLRLIYYSQIVNDFQKGDIAEGYSVSREKKESFPLTVTSAQKNPTAFYLCASSAERASGAYNEQFFGPGTRLTVL.

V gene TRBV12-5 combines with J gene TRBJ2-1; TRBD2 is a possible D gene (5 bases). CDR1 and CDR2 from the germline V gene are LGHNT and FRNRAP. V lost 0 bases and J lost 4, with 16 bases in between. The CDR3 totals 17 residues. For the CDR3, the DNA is TGTGCTAGTGGTTTGGTAGAGGGATACCTACTATACAATGAGCAGTTCTTC. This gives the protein CASGLVEGYLLYNEQFF. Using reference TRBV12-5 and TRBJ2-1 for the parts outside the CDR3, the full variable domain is DARVTQTPRHKVTEMGQEVTMRCQPILGHNTVFWYRQTMMQGLELLAYFRNRAPLDDSGMPKDRFSAEMPDATLATLKIQPSEPRDSAVYFCASGLVEGYLLYNEQFFGPGTRLTVL.

DNA of the CDR3: TGTGCCAGCAGTGAATTCGCAGGGGCTGGGGCCAACGTCCTGACTTTC. Its protein is CASSEFAGAGANVLTF. The chain is built from TRBV2 and TRBJ2-6; a possible D gene is TRBD1 (6 bases). V gave up 2 bases and J gave up 2 bases, with 10 bases separating them. The germline gives CDR1 SNHLY, CDR2 FYNNEI. The CDR3 has 16 residues.

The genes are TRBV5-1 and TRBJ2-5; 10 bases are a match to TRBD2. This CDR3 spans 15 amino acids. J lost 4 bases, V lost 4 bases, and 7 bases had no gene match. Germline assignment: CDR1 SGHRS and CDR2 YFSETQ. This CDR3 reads CASSPLTSGLETQYF. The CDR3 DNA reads TGCGCCAGCAGCCCATTGACTAGCGGGTTAGAGACCCAGTACTTC.

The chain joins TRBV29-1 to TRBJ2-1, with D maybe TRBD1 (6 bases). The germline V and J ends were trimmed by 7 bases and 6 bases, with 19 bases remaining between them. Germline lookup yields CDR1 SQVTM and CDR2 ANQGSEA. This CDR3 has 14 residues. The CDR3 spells CSAKGGALSNEQFF. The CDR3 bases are TGCAGCGCCAAAGGGGGAGCCCTCTCCAATGAGCAGTTCTTC.

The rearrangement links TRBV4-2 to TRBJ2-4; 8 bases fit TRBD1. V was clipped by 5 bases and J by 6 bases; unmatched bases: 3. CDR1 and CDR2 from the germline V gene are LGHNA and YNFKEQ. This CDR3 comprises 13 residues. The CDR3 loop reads CASSVGQGNIQYF. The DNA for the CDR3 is TGTGCCAGCAGCGTAGGACAGGGAAACATTCAGTACTTC.

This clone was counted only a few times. CDR3 loop: CASRPGLGNTGELFF. The CDR3 bases are TGTGCCAGCAGGCCCGGACTTGGGAACACCGGGGAGCTGTTTTTT. The chain links TRBV11-3 to TRBJ2-2, with D possibly TRBD2 on 5 matching bases. The germline V and J ends were trimmed by 6 bases and 1 base, with 12 bases remaining between them. Germline values: CDR1 SGHNT, CDR2 YENEEA. This CDR3 region has 15 residues.

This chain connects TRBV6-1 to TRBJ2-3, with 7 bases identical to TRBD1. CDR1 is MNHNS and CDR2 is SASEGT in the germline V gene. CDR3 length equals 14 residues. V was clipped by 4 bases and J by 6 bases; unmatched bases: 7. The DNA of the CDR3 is TGTGCCAGCAGTGCGGGGACAGACACGGATACGCAGTATTTT. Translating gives CASSAGTDTDTQYF.

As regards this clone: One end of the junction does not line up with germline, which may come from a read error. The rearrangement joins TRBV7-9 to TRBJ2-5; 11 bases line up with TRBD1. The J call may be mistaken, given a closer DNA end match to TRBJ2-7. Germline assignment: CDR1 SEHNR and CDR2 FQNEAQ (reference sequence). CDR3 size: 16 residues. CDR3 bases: TGTTCCAGCAGCCATCCCAGGGACAGGGGGTCGTACGAGCAGTACTTC. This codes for CSSSHPRDRGSYEQYF.

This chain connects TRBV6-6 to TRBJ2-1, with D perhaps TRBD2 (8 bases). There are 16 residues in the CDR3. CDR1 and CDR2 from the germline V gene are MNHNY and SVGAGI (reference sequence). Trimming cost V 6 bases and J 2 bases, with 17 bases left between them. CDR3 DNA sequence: TGTGCCAGCAGCCCACAGGGGACTAGGGCCTACAATGAGCAGTTCTTC. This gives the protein CASSPQGTRAYNEQFF.

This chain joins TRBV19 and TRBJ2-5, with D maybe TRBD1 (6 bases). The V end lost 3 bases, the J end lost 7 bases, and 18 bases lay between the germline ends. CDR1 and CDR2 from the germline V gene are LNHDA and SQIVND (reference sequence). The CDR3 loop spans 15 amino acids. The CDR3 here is CASSIVGGAVRTQYF. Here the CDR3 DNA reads TGTGCCAGTAGTATTGTTGGGGGCGCGGTAAGGACCCAGTACTTC.

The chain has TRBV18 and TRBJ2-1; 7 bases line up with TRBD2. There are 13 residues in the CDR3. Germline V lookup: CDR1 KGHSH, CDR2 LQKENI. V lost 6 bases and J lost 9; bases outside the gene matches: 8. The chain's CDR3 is CASSNRGEGEQFF. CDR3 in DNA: TGTGCCAGCTCCAACCGGGGGGAAGGTGAGCAGTTCTTC.

The CDR3 region is CAGKPGQGMNGELFF. The CDR3 bases are TGTGCCGGAAAGCCGGGACAGGGAATGAACGGGGAGCTGTTTTTT. V usage is TRBV7-9 and J usage is TRBJ2-2, with 9 nucleotides matching TRBD1. The germline V gene has CDR1 SEHNR and CDR2 FQNEAQ (reference sequence). After removal of 11 bases from V and 7 bases from J, the junction contained 14 bases not matched to a gene. The CDR3 totals 15 residues.

CDR3 region: CASTPLSGRDIGYGYTF. In DNA form, the CDR3 reads TGTGCCAGCACCCCCTTATCCGGGAGGGATATTGGCTATGGCTACACCTTC. V and J are TRBV5-6 and TRBJ1-2; no firm D call. The V gene's germline CDR1 is SGHDT and CDR2 YYEEEE. This CDR3 contains 17 residues. Trimming stripped 6 bases from V and 4 bases from J, with 25 bases between.

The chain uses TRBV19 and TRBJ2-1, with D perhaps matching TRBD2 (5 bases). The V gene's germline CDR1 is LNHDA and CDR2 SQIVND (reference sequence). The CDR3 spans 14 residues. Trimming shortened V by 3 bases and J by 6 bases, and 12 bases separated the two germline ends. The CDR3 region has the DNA TGTGCCAGTAGTATTAGGCACGGACTCAATGAGCAGTTCTTC. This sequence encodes CASSIRHGLNEQFF.

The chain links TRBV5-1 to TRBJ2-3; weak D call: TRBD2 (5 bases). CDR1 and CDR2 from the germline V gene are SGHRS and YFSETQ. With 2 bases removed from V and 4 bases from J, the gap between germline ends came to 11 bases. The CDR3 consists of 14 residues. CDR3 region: CASSFSGVADTQYF. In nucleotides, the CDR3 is TGCGCCAGCAGCTTCAGCGGCGTGGCAGATACGCAGTATTTT.

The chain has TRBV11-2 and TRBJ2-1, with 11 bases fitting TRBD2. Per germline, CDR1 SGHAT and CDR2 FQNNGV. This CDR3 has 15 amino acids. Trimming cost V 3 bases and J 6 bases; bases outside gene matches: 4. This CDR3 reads CASSFGTSGSNEQFF. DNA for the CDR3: TGTGCCAGCAGCTTCGGGACTAGCGGTAGCAATGAGCAGTTCTTC.

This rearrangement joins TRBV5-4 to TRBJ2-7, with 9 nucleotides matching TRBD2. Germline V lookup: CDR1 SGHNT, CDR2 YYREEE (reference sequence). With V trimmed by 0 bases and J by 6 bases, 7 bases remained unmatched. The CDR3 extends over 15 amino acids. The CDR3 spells CASSLGGSGRVEQYF. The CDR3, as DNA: TGTGCCAGCAGCTTGGGGGGTAGCGGGAGAGTCGAGCAGTACTTC.

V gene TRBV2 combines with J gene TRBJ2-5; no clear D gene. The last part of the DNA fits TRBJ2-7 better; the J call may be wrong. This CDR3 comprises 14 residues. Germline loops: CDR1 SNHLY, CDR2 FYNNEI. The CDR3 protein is CASRTDSSSYEQYF. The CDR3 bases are TGTGCCAGCAGGACCGATTCTAGCTCCTACGAGCAGTACTTC.

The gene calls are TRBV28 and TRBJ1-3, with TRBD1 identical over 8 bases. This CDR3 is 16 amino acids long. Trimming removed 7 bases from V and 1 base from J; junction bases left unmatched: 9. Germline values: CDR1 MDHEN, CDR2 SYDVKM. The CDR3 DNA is TGTGCCAGCATCCCGGCCGGACAGGGTTCTGGAAACACCATATATTTT. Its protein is CASIPAGQGSGNTIYF.

The CDR3 DNA sequence: TGTGCCAGCAGCTTAGCGGGACAGGGCTACGAGCAGTACTTC. Protein product: CASSLAGQGYEQYF. This rearrangement joins TRBV13 to TRBJ2-7; TRBD1 aligns across 9 bases. The ends lost 1 base at V and 3 bases at J; junction bases unmatched: 1. The CDR3 length is 14 residues. The germline V gene encodes CDR1 PRHDT and CDR2 FYEKMQ (reference sequence).

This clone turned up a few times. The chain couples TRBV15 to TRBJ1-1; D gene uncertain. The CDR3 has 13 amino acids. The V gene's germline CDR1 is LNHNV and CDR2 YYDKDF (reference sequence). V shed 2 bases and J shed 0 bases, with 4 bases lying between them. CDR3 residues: CATSRNMNTEAFF. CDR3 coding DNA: TGTGCCACCAGCAGAAACATGAACACTGAAGCTTTCTTT.

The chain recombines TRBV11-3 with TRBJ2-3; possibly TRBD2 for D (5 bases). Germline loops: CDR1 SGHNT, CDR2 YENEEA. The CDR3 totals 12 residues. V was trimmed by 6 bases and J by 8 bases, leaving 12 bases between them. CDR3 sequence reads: CASSKSGFTQYF. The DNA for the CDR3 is TGTGCCAGCAGTAAAAGCGGCTTTACGCAGTATTTT.